These 22 T cell receptor beta chains came from one sample sequenced in a study of blood T cell repertoires in COVID-19. Profiled with immunoSEQ multiplex PCR; TCRdb holds only in-frame clones, not every one. The table records some 66,000 clones, 88% of them present only once. The sequencing sample was made of peripheral blood. The receptors stem from a woman aged 55-69 years with acute or convalescent COVID-19.

This clone was seen a few times. CDR3 coding DNA: TGTGCCAGCAGGGGGATGACAGGGGGCCAGCCCCAGCATTTT. Its protein product is CASRGMTGGQPQHF. V is TRBV6-5 and J is TRBJ1-5; the match to TRBD1 covers 10 bases. The CDR3 is 14 residues long. CDR1 and CDR2 from the germline V gene are MNHEY and SVGAGI. The V and J ends lost 6 bases and 7 bases, in that order; junction bases with no gene match: 6.

The genes are TRBV10-3 and TRBJ1-2; perhaps TRBD1 as D (5 bases). V was clipped by 0 bases and J by 7 bases, with 12 bases between them. The CDR3 contains 14 residues. CDR1 is ENHRY, CDR2 SYGVKD, per germline. The CDR3 region is CAISESGGEGGYTF. The DNA for the CDR3 is TGTGCCATCAGTGAGTCAGGAGGGGAAGGTGGCTACACCTTC.

This chain connects TRBV18 to TRBJ2-1; 9 positions match TRBD2. CDR1 and CDR2 from the germline V gene are KGHSH and LQKENI. The CDR3 runs to 15 residues. V gave up 0 bases and J gave up 4 bases; unmatched junction bases: 1. CDR3 region: CASSPPAGGYNEQFF. The CDR3 nucleotides read TGTGCCAGCTCACCACCGGCGGGGGGGTACAATGAGCAGTTCTTC. The variable domain in full, with the rest retrieved from reference TRBV18 and TRBJ2-1, is NAGVMQNPRHLVRRRGQEARLRCSPMKGHSHVYWYRQLPEEGLKFMVYLQKENIIDESGMPKERFSAEFPKEGPSILRIQQVVRGDSAAYFCASSPPAGGYNEQFFGPGTRLTVL.

The CDR3 DNA sequence: TGTGCCAGCTCACCACCTAACACAGCCACTGAAGCTTTCTTT. It is translated as CASSPPNTATEAFF. V is TRBV18 and J is TRBJ1-1, with unresolved D. Germline V lookup: CDR1 KGHSH, CDR2 LQKENI. V lost 0 bases, J lost 4 bases, and 9 bases lay in between. CDR3 length equals 14 residues.

This clone appeared a few times. CDR3: CASSRAGGLQETQYF. The CDR3 DNA reads as TGTGCCAGCAGCCGGGCAGGGGGCCTCCAAGAGACCCAGTACTTC. The rearrangement links TRBV11-2 to TRBJ2-5, with 8 positions matching TRBD1. Germline CDR1 is SGHAT and CDR2 is FQNNGV. Trimming cost V 5 bases and J 1 base; bases outside gene matches: 6. The CDR3 has 15 amino acids.

The V gene is TRBV7-9, the J gene TRBJ2-1; 9 bases align to TRBD1. Trimming took 8 bases from V and 4 from J; bases not matched to a gene: 15. Germline lookup yields CDR1 SEHNR and CDR2 FQNEAQ (reference sequence). The CDR3 consists of 17 residues. CDR3 sequence: CASVEYRGLPVYNEQFF. As DNA, the CDR3 is TGTGCCAGCGTAGAGTACAGGGGGCTTCCCGTTTACAATGAGCAGTTCTTC. Based on the CDR3 plus reference TRBV7-9 and TRBJ2-1, the full variable domain is DTGVSQNPRHKITKRGQNVTFRCDPISEHNRLYWYRQTLGQGPEFLTYFQNEAQLEKSRLLSDRFSAERPKGSFSTLEIQRTEQGDSAMYLCASVEYRGLPVYNEQFFGPGTRLTVL.

In its sample, this clone was seen once. The chain is built from TRBV5-1 and TRBJ1-2; D is unclear. The CDR3 consists of 15 residues. The germline V gene has CDR1 SGHRS and CDR2 YFSETQ. The V end was cut by 1 base, the J end by 3 bases, with 13 bases between. The CDR3 loop reads CASSLFPGSDYGYTF. For the CDR3, the DNA is TGCGCCAGCAGCTTGTTTCCCGGGTCCGACTATGGCTACACCTTC.

This clone was recorded once. J is TRBJ1-2 and V is TRBV3-1 (or the pseudogene TRBV3-2), with D unresolved. The CDR3 covers 13 residues. V dropped 0 bases and J dropped 3 bases, with 5 bases sitting between them. Germline V lookup: CDR1 LGHDT, CDR2 YNNKEL (reference sequence). The CDR3 bases are TGTGCCAGCAGCCAAGATCCCGACTATGGCTACACCTTC. Translated: CASSQDPDYGYTF.

The chain uses TRBV5-1 and TRBJ1-4; 7 bases align to TRBD1. In germline, CDR1 is SGHRS, CDR2 YFSETQ. The CDR3 contains 15 residues. V gave up 4 bases and J gave up 8 bases; unmatched junction bases: 11. CDR3 loop: CASSPTGTAEEKLFF. The DNA for the CDR3 is TGCGCCAGCAGCCCGACAGGGACCGCGGAAGAAAAACTGTTTTTT.

V gene TRBV2 combines with J gene TRBJ2-7; weak D call: TRBD2 (5 bases). V was trimmed by 0 bases and J by 4 bases, leaving 7 bases between them. From germline, CDR1 is SNHLY and CDR2 FYNNEI. The CDR3 totals 13 residues. Here the CDR3 DNA reads TGTGCCAGCAGTGAAGCGCGGGTTTACGAGCAGTACGTC. The encoded protein is CASSEARVYEQYV.

This chain links TRBV4-1 with TRBJ2-7; possible D gene TRBD1, 5 bases. The CDR3 consists of 14 residues. Germline CDR1 MGHRA, CDR2 YSYEKL. V was clipped by 1 base and J by 1 base, with 8 bases between them. The CDR3 DNA is TGCGCCAGCAGCCAAGCGGACACTTCCTACGAGCAGTACGTC. Translating gives CASSQADTSYEQYV.

The chain links TRBV19 to TRBJ1-4; possible D gene TRBD1, 6 bases. The CDR3 has 15 amino acids. With 6 bases removed from V and 3 bases from J, the gap between germline ends came to 14 bases. Germline-derived CDR1 and CDR2 are LNHDA and SQIVND (reference sequence). CDR3 sequence reads: CASSMTGVPNEKLFF. In nucleotides, the CDR3 is TGTGCCAGTAGCATGACAGGAGTCCCTAATGAAAAACTGTTTTTT.

This clone was detected once. The chain joins TRBV18 to TRBJ2-2; D might be TRBD2 (6 bases). Germline loops: CDR1 KGHSH, CDR2 LQKENI. The CDR3 totals 16 residues. Trimming removed 8 bases at V and 0 bases at J, with 16 bases between. The CDR3 loop is CASRPPPGANTGELFF. The CDR3 coding sequence is TGTGCCAGCAGACCCCCCCCGGGGGCGAACACCGGGGAGCTGTTTTTT.

CDR3 sequence: CASSGSQNNQETQYF. The CDR3 DNA is TGTGCCAGCAGTGGTTCGCAGAATAACCAAGAGACCCAGTACTTC. V usage is TRBV2 and J usage is TRBJ2-5, with D uncertain. Trimming took 4 bases from V and 0 from J, leaving 12 bases between them. The CDR3 extends over 15 amino acids. Germline V gene sequence: CDR1 SNHLY, CDR2 FYNNEI.

The V call is TRBV7-8, the J call TRBJ2-1; TRBD2 matches 9 bases. CDR3 length: 15 residues. J lost 5 bases, V lost 5 bases, and 7 bases had no gene match. The germline V gene has CDR1 SGHVS and CDR2 FQNEAQ. The CDR3 bases are TGTGCCAGCAGCAGAGCCGGGACTAGCAACAATGAGCAGTTCTTC. Its protein is CASSRAGTSNNEQFF.

This chain connects TRBV7-6 to TRBJ2-2; 12 bases are a match to TRBD2. Germline CDR1 is SGHVS and CDR2 is FNYEAQ. The J segment lost 1 base and the V segment lost 4 bases, leaving 10 bases of the junction unmatched. CDR3 size: 19 residues. CDR3 loop: CASSSRSGTSGWNTGELFF. Written as DNA, the CDR3 is TGTGCCAGCAGCTCCAGGAGCGGGACTAGCGGGTGGAACACCGGGGAGCTGTTTTTT.

This clone was recorded a few times. This sequence joins TRBV6-1 and TRBJ1-1; the match to TRBD1 covers 7 bases. V shed 1 base and J 7 bases; nucleotides not matched to a gene: 3. CDR1 and CDR2 (germline): MNHNS, SASEGT. The CDR3 covers 13 residues. The CDR3 DNA follows: TGTGCCAGCAGTGAAGTGGGACAGCTTGAAGCTTTCTTT. This codes for CASSEVGQLEAFF.

The V and J genes are TRBV19 and TRBJ2-5, with a tentative D call TRBD2 (5 bases). The length of the CDR3 is 13 residues. Germline values: CDR1 LNHDA, CDR2 SQIVND (reference sequence). V lost 8 bases and J 1 base, leaving 11 bases between the germline ends. Here the CDR3 DNA reads TGTGCCAGTCGCCAACGGGGCCAAGAGACCCAGTACTTC. It is translated as CASRQRGQETQYF.

The chain employs TRBV3-1 (or the pseudogene TRBV3-2) and TRBJ1-2, with D tentatively TRBD1 (6 bases). Per the germline V gene, CDR1 is LGHDT and CDR2 is YNNKEL (reference sequence). Trimming left V 0 bases short and J 5 bases short, with 7 bases between. This CDR3 region has 13 residues. CDR3 residues: CASSQERGYGYTF. CDR3 DNA: TGTGCCAGCAGCCAAGAAAGGGGGTATGGCTACACCTTC.

This chain joins TRBV27 and TRBJ1-1; D perhaps matches TRBD1 (5 bases). CDR3 length: 16 residues. Trimming took off 8 bases at V and 3 bases at J, with 22 bases between the two ends. Looked up from germline, CDR1 is MNHEY and CDR2 is SMNVEV (reference sequence). CDR3 DNA sequence: TGTGCCAGCCGAACTCAGGGTATGGGCCTGGACACTGAAGCTTTCTTT. Encoded protein: CASRTQGMGLDTEAFF.

The chain couples TRBV10-3 to TRBJ1-4; no clear D. Trimming shortened V by 4 bases and J by 6 bases, and 9 bases separated the two germline ends. The CDR3 totals 13 residues. Germline V gives CDR1 ENHRY, CDR2 SYGVKD. CDR3 sequence (DNA): TGTGCCATCAGTGGAGGGAGAGATGAAAAACTGTTTTTT. This encodes CAISGGRDEKLFF.

The rearrangement uses TRBV28 and TRBJ2-7; possible D gene TRBD1, 5 bases. The CDR3 consists of 15 residues. Per germline, CDR1 MDHEN and CDR2 SYDVKM. Trimming removed 4 bases from V and 3 bases from J, with 16 bases in between. The CDR3 nucleotides read TGTGCCAGCAGTTCAACGTCCGTGGGGCTCTACGAGCAGTACGTC. It translates to CASSSTSVGLYEQYV.